This T cell receptor beta chain is drawn from a study of PD-1 blockade in classical Hodgkin lymphoma. Study-wide results and caveats: Anyone who began nivolumab under 1 year after ASCT was excluded. Relative to healthy donors, newly diagnosed patients reportedly had lower baseline TCR diversity, which was reported as lower still in relapsed/refractory patients. The CD4+ diversity rise by C4D1 was clearest in complete responders.

Time point in this sample: cycle 4 day 1 (C4D1), after five to seven weeks of nivolumab. Patients all relapsed after autologous stem cell transplantation, and there was variation in brentuximab vedotin exposure. This table comes from immunoSEQ multiplex PCR, and its TCRdb copy is limited to in-frame clones, with some not included. The sample holds some 93,000 clones, around 80% seen once. On this clone: Antigen: not known.

V dropped 7 bases and J dropped 0 bases, with 9 bases sitting between them. The CDR3 covers 14 residues. The germline V gene has CDR1 SGHVS and CDR2 FNYEAQ. This receptor was identified in a human donor with classical Hodgkin lymphoma. The V and J genes are TRBV7-6 and TRBJ2-2; D call uncertain. This sample comprised peripheral blood mononuclear cells (PBMCs), obtained before the fourth cycle of nivolumab. In nucleotides, the CDR3 is TGTGCCAGCAAAGGTCCTTCGAACACCGGGGAGCTGTTTTTT. Protein sequence: CASKGPSNTGELFF.